This is a list of T cell receptor beta chains from one sample in a study of identical twins. TCRdb itself ran the 5' RACE reads through MiXCR, one entry per CDR3 protein. The sample shows 250,000 or so distinct CDR3 sequences, around 8.8% of them seen only once. These data were likewise used in another study, on yellow fever vaccine responses in identical twins.

The specimen sequenced was CD8+ T cells sorted from blood. The receptors shown here come from a woman aged 18-29 years in good health. Each CDR3 is given with its conserved first and last residue. A D gene is named only where the DNA matches it firmly. Expanded clones are given a class, and other clones once, few, many or no size at all.

v_gene,abundance,j_gene,d_gene,CDR3aa,CDR3nt
TRBV28,-,TRBJ2-3,-,CASSLIDRADTQYF,TGTGCCAGCAGTTTGATTGACAGAGCAGATACGCAGTATTTT
TRBV24-1,many,TRBJ2-7,-,CATSGDNPYEQYF,TGTGCCACCAGCGGGGACAACCCCTACGAGCAGTACTTC
TRBV6-1,few,TRBJ2-5,-,CASSSHVQETQYF,TGTGCCAGCAGCTCCCACGTTCAAGAGACCCAGTACTTC
TRBV5-1,many,TRBJ2-7,-,CASSLDRLYEQYF,TGCGCCAGCAGCTTGGACAGACTATACGAGCAGTACTTC
TRBV5-1,few,TRBJ2-7,-,CASSLEGLPDEQYF,TGCGCCAGCAGCTTGGAGGGCTTGCCCGACGAGCAGTACTTC
TRBV27,-,TRBJ2-1,TRBD1,CASSLASTGGASRSYNEQFF,TGTGCCAGCAGTTTAGCGTCAACAGGGGGCGCCTCTCGGTCCTACAATGAGCAGTTCTTC
TRBV11-2,few,TRBJ2-2,-,CASSSPTNTNTGELFF,TGTGCCAGCAGCTCCCCGACAAATACGAACACCGGGGAGCTGTTTTTT
TRBV7-9,medium-sized,TRBJ2-7,-,CASSLSGDHEQYF,TGTGCCAGCAGCTTATCAGGGGACCACGAGCAGTACTTC
TRBV5-5,-,TRBJ2-7,TRBD1,CASSLAGTGNYEQYF,TGTGCCAGCAGCTTGGCAGGGACAGGCAATTACGAGCAGTACTTC
TRBV2,-,TRBJ2-7,TRBD2,CASLPGLAGGHEQYF,TGTGCCAGCCTCCCGGGACTAGCGGGGGGGCACGAGCAGTACTTC
TRBV7-9,-,TRBJ2-7,TRBD1,CASRPGGQGASYEQYF,TGTGCCAGCAGACCCGGCGGGCAGGGGGCTTCCTACGAGCAGTACTTC
TRBV7-9,-,TRBJ1-2,-,CASSSSGLGGYTF,TGTGCCAGCAGCTCCAGCGGTCTTGGAGGCTACACCTTC
TRBV20-1,-,TRBJ1-1,TRBD1,CSAQDRVNTEAFF,TGCAGTGCCCAGGACAGGGTCAACACTGAAGCTTTCTTT
TRBV4-2,many,TRBJ2-7,TRBD1,CASSPEVTGAEQYF,TGTGCCAGCAGCCCCGAGGTAACAGGGGCCGAGCAGTACTTC
TRBV14,few,TRBJ2-7,-,CASSDRDTEAYEQYF,TGTGCCAGCAGCGACCGGGACACGGAGGCCTACGAGCAGTACTTC
TRBV7-2,-,TRBJ2-7,TRBD2,CASSLGAREGSYEQYF,TGTGCCAGCAGCTTAGGAGCGCGGGAGGGCTCCTACGAGCAGTACTTC